This T cell receptor beta chain is from a study of CD8 T cells in ankylosing spondylitis. Study outcomes and limitations: Ankylosing spondylitis blood seemed to carry a telltale TCR beta motif made of eight highly homologous variants. The study looked at matched synovial fluid samples from ankylosing spondylitis patients. Disease-linked clones were reported to be significantly enriched there.

In TCRdb, the 5' RACE reads were re-called with MiXCR into one record per CDR3 protein. Among 250,000 or so distinct CDR3 sequences, around 11% were seen once, and the ten largest hold 6% to 8%. This clonotype turned up a few times. Its antigen is undetermined. Material for sequencing was blood, either unsorted or a sorted T cell fraction (not recorded which). The clonotype comes from a male donor with ankylosing spondylitis or in good health (not recorded which).

The CDR3 loop reads CASSQGRGRNYEQYF. The CDR3 region has the DNA TGTGCCAGCAGCCAAGGCAGGGGCAGAAACTACGAGCAGTACTTC. The chain recombines TRBV3-1 with TRBJ2-7; TRBD1 might be the D (6 bases). Germline CDR1 is LGHDT and CDR2 is YNNKEL (reference sequence). The CDR3 is made up of 15 amino acids. V was shortened by 1 base and J by 3 bases, with 13 bases between the two germline ends.